This TCR beta chain came from a study of CD4+ T cells in melanoma. Only in-frame clones appear in the TCRdb table, and some are missing; sequencing was by immunoSEQ multiplex PCR. The profile shows some 13,000 clones, about 64% of them singletons. This clone was seen more than once but under ten times. Its target is not known. Study observations and caveats: In melanoma, neoantigen-specific CD4+ T cells reportedly differed in differentiation state.

Deletions cut 6 bases from V and 7 bases from J, with 12 bases between. This CDR3 region has 13 residues. CDR1 is SNHLY and CDR2 is FYNNEI in the germline V gene. The sample consisted of cells from a culture (not recorded whether cultured in vitro). The sequence was collected from a human donor with melanoma. The chain is built from TRBV2 and TRBJ2-2; D gene uncertain. The chain's CDR3 is CASRFTSVGELFF. CDR3 DNA: TGTGCCAGCAGATTTACTTCGGTCGGGGAGCTGTTTTTT.